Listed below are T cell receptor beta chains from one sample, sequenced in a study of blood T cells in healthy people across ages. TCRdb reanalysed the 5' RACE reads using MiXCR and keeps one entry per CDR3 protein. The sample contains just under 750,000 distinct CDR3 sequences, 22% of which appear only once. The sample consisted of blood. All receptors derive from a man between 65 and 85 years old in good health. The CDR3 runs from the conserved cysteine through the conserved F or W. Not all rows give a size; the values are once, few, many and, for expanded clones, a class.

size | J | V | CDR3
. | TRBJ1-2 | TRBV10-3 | CAIRDRVGYTF
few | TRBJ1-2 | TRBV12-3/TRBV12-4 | CASSLRGRLFYYGYTF
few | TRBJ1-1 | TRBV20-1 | CSARDFGRGLNTEAFF
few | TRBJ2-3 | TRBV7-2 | CASSLAAGETDTQYF
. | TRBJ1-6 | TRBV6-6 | CASGAGVAYNSPLHF
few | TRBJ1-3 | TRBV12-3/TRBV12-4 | CASSPPRDSASGNTIYF
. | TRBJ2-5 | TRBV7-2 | CASSQGELAPQETQYF
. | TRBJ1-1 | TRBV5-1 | CASSKSGTGVEEAFF
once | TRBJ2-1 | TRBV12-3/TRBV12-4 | CASSTVRNEQFF
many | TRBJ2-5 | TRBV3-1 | CASSQDPKNQETQYF
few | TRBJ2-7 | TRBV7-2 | CASSYSTGLYEQYF